This T cell receptor (beta chain) was documented in a study of blood T cell repertoires in COVID-19. The CDR3 loop spans 15 amino acids. Germline-derived CDR1 and CDR2 are SEHNR and FQNEAQ (reference sequence). The ends lost 5 bases at V and 5 bases at J; junction bases unmatched: 7. The method was immunoSEQ multiplex PCR; TCRdb's version includes in-frame clones alone and lacks a portion of them. The data hold about 300,000 clones, with about 90% observed a single time. Each exposed participant met a COVID-19 case in the 2 weeks preceding study entry. This chain links TRBV7-9 with TRBJ2-5, with 11 bases that match TRBD1. The specimen sequenced was PBMCs or T cells enriched from blood (not recorded which). The sequence derives from a woman between 50 and 59 years old who had been exposed to COVID-19. Written as DNA, the CDR3 is TGTGCCAGCAGCGCCGGGGGACAGGGGGACGAGACCCAGTACTTC. Amino acids: CASSAGGQGDETQYF.